The 2 T cell receptor beta chains in this list originate from one sample, sequenced in a study of identical twins. A single record per CDR3 protein comes from TCRdb applying MiXCR to the 5' RACE reads. The profile covers approximately 410,000 distinct CDR3 sequences, with around 18% appearing a single time and around 12% taken by the ten largest. The sequenced material came from naive T cells sorted from blood. The source is a man aged 45-60 years in good health.

V is TRBV29-1 and J is TRBJ2-7; D unclear. This CDR3 comprises 11 residues. Per the germline V gene, CDR1 is SQVTM and CDR2 is ANQGSEA. Trimming stripped 4 bases from V and 4 bases from J, with 8 bases between. This CDR3 is CSVGMGYEQYF. CDR3 nucleotide sequence: TGCAGCGTTGGAATGGGATACGAGCAGTACTTC.

The chain links TRBV5-1 to TRBJ2-2, with unresolved D. Germline CDR1 reads SGHRS; CDR2 reads YFSETQ. Trimming cost V 0 bases and J 0 bases, with 6 bases left between them. The CDR3 length is 15 residues. The CDR3 loop is CASSLDVTNTGELFF. The DNA for the CDR3 is TGCGCCAGCAGCTTGGATGTGACGAACACCGGGGAGCTGTTTTTT.